This T cell receptor beta chain was retrieved from a study of vaccination effects on CD4 cells after COVID-19. Study in general: Samples were taken post-vaccine, and their median timing was 72 days after the second dose.

Ahead of sequencing, the ViraFEST assay grew antigen-specific CD4+ T cells using viral peptide pools. Upon completion of about 10 days in culture, CD4+ T cells were isolated. SARS-CoV-2 infected the person between March and December 2020, as confirmed by PCR. Two doses of either BNT162b2 or mRNA-1273 were given to each participant. They grew some 1.9 million PBMC in each well, adding 8.5 to 10 IU/ml IL-2 and around 10 ug/ml peptides. CDR3 length: 18 amino acids. Germline values: CDR1 LNHDA, CDR2 SQIVND (reference sequence). V was cut by 5 bases and J by 0 bases, with 22 bases left in between. By share, this clone ranks as medium-sized. Its antigen is still unknown. The repertoire was sequenced with immunoSEQ multiplex PCR; TCRdb's copy has only in-frame clones and lacks some. Here the sample spans some 17,000 clones, around 80% being singletons.

The source was CD4+ T cells from PBMCs cultured with SARS-CoV-2 spike peptides, collected after COVID-19 vaccination. The source of this sequence is a human donor who had a prior SARS-CoV-2 infection. The genes are TRBV19 and TRBJ1-1; a weak D match, TRBD1 (6 bases). CDR3 sequence (DNA): TGTGCCAGTAGTGGCACAGGGAAACCTCGAAGATTGAACACTGAAGCTTTCTTT. Protein product: CASSGTGKPRRLNTEAFF.